Each of the 26 T cell receptor beta chains below was sequenced from the same sample in a study of cytomegalovirus exposure and HLA in healthy donors. The PCR contained 60 Vbeta and 13 Jbeta primers. Using immunoSEQ multiplex PCR, the repertoire was profiled, and TCRdb retains in-frame clones only, with some absent. This table holds 95,000 to 100,000 clones, about three quarters found once. What was sequenced was PBMCs. These receptors all come from a human donor in good health.

The chain employs TRBV6-5 and TRBJ1-2; TRBD1 agrees at 7 bases. This CDR3 spans 12 amino acids. Trimming at V came to 6 bases and at J to 6 bases, leaving 4 bases not matched to a gene. CDR1 and CDR2 (germline): MNHEY, SVGAGI. The CDR3 bases are TGTGCCAGCAGATTACAGGGGAATGGCTACACCTTC. Its translation is CASRLQGNGYTF.

The CDR3: CASSFFRTGQETQYF. The CDR3 nucleotides read TGTGCCAGCAGCTTTTTCCGGACAGGCCAAGAGACCCAGTACTTC. The chain joins TRBV7-2 to TRBJ2-5; 7 nucleotides line up with TRBD1. V gave up 3 bases and J gave up 1 base; unmatched junction bases: 5. The CDR3 sequence is 15 residues long. Germline V gives CDR1 SGHTA, CDR2 FQGNSA.

This rearrangement joins TRBV27 to TRBJ1-5; D is undetermined. The CDR3 has 13 amino acids. V was pared by 5 bases and J by 6 bases, with 11 bases between. Germline-derived CDR1 and CDR2 are MNHEY and SMNVEV (reference sequence). The CDR3 loop reads CASSNIGSQPQHF. CDR3 coding DNA: TGTGCCAGCAGTAATATCGGGAGTCAGCCCCAGCATTTT.

The rearrangement joins TRBV5-1 to TRBJ1-1, with TRBD1 matching over 12 bases. The V segment lost 4 bases and the J segment 1 base; nucleotides outside the gene matches: 5. The CDR3 runs to 16 residues. Per germline, CDR1 SGHRS and CDR2 YFSETQ. The CDR3 loop reads CASSLGTGGANTEAFF. DNA of the CDR3: TGCGCCAGCAGCCTGGGGACAGGGGGCGCGAACACTGAAGCTTTCTTT.

In its sample, this clone was seen a few times. The chain is built from TRBV25-1 and TRBJ1-1; D perhaps matches TRBD1 (5 bases). CDR1 is MGHDK and CDR2 is SYGVNS in the germline V gene. The CDR3 is 14 amino acids. V was cut by 4 bases and J by 0 bases, with 9 bases left in between. DNA of the CDR3: TGTGCCAGCAGTGTGGCAGGGATGAACACTGAAGCTTTCTTT. It encodes CASSVAGMNTEAFF.

The chain uses TRBV5-1 and TRBJ2-5; 8 bases align to TRBD1. The CDR3 is made up of 16 amino acids. CDR1 is SGHRS and CDR2 is YFSETQ in the germline V gene. V lost 0 bases to trimming and J lost 2 bases; unmatched junction nucleotides: 6. In nucleotides, the CDR3 is TGCGCCAGCAGCTTGGTTCCGGGACAGGAGCAAGAGACCCAGTACTTC. This encodes CASSLVPGQEQETQYF.

The rearrangement links TRBV19 to TRBJ1-1; 7 bases fit TRBD1. The V gene's germline CDR1 is LNHDA and CDR2 SQIVND (reference sequence). V lost 4 bases to trimming and J lost 6 bases; unmatched junction nucleotides: 11. The CDR3 consists of 15 residues. CDR3 loop: CASSTGTANRPEAFF. The CDR3 bases are TGTGCCAGTAGTACTGGGACAGCAAATCGCCCTGAAGCTTTCTTT.

The V call is TRBV5-6, the J call TRBJ1-2; no reliable D call. Trimming left V 2 bases short and J 8 bases short, with 22 bases between. The germline V gene has CDR1 SGHDT and CDR2 YYEEEE. The CDR3 is made up of 16 amino acids. The CDR3 bases are TGTGCCAGCAGCTTCGCAGGTCGACCTCTCCGCAACGGCTACACCTTC. This translates into CASSFAGRPLRNGYTF. Combining the CDR3 with reference TRBV5-6 and TRBJ1-2 gives the whole variable domain DAGVTQSPTHLIKTRGQQVTLRCSPKSGHDTVSWYQQALGQGPQFIFQYYEEEERQRGNFPDRFSGHQFPNYSSELNVNALLLGDSALYLCASSFAGRPLRNGYTFGSGTRLTVV.

The rearrangement joins TRBV7-9 to TRBJ1-1; D remains unclear. V was clipped by 3 bases and J by 7 bases, with 12 bases between them. This CDR3 has 13 amino acids. The germline CDR1 and CDR2 sequences are SEHNR and FQNEAQ (reference sequence). The CDR3 DNA sequence: TGTGCCAGCAGCTTTTCGGGAGGCCTTGAAGCTTTCTTT. It yields the protein CASSFSGGLEAFF.

The chain is built from TRBV6-6 and TRBJ1-1; 8 nucleotides agree with TRBD1. The V gene's germline CDR1 is MNHNY and CDR2 SVGAGI (reference sequence). The CDR3 is 15 amino acids. V dropped 5 bases and J dropped 6; count of bases not matched to a gene: 11. CDR3 in amino acids: CASSIGQGRDPEAFF. The DNA for the CDR3 is TGTGCCAGCAGTATTGGACAGGGAAGGGACCCTGAAGCTTTCTTT.

The chain combines TRBV7-7 with TRBJ1-1, with unresolved D. V lost 3 bases and J 1 base, leaving 6 bases between the germline ends. The germline gives CDR1 SSHAT, CDR2 FNYEAQ (reference sequence). The CDR3 covers 13 residues. The CDR3 loop reads CASSLRQNTEAFF. The CDR3 DNA follows: TGTGCCAGCAGCTTGAGACAGAACACTGAAGCTTTCTTT.

The V gene is TRBV30, the J gene TRBJ2-5, with 9 positions matching TRBD2. This CDR3 spans 13 amino acids. CDR1 is GTSNPN and CDR2 is SVGIG in the germline V gene (reference sequence). With 5 bases clipped from V and 1 base from J, the junction kept 2 bases outside the gene matches. CDR3: CAWAGGPQETQYF. CDR3 coding DNA: TGTGCCTGGGCGGGAGGGCCCCAAGAGACCCAGTACTTC.

The chain combines TRBV7-9 with TRBJ1-2; TRBD1 matches at 12 bases. The CDR3 runs 18 residues. V lost 5 bases and J lost 5; bases outside the gene matches: 15. In germline, CDR1 is SEHNR, CDR2 FQNEAQ (reference sequence). This CDR3 is CASSIPGQGALAGYGYTF. CDR3 coding DNA: TGTGCCAGCAGCATCCCGGGACAGGGGGCCCTGGCGGGGTATGGCTACACCTTC.

The chain is built from TRBV7-8 and TRBJ2-1; no reliable D call. The V and J ends lost 5 bases and 2 bases respectively, with 16 bases between them. CDR1 and CDR2 from the germline V gene are SGHVS and FQNEAQ. The CDR3 is 16 residues long. The CDR3 region is CASSPYRFSAYNEQFF. CDR3 DNA: TGTGCCAGCAGCCCTTATAGATTCTCCGCCTACAATGAGCAGTTCTTC.

The rearrangement uses TRBV15 and TRBJ2-7; 9 nucleotides agree with TRBD2. This CDR3 contains 15 residues. With V trimmed by 1 base and J by 2 bases, 3 bases remained unmatched. CDR1 and CDR2 (germline): LNHNV, YYDKDF (reference sequence). The CDR3 DNA is TGTGCCACCAGCAGAGGGACTAGCGCTCCCTACGAGCAGTACTTC. Encoded protein: CATSRGTSAPYEQYF.

This clone showed up just a few times. The chain recombines TRBV29-1 with TRBJ2-2, with D possibly matching TRBD2 (6 bases). This CDR3 is built from 14 residues. Looked up from germline, CDR1 is SQVTM and CDR2 is ANQGSEA. V lost 2 bases and J lost 4, with 11 bases in between. This CDR3 reads CSVESGGATGELFF. CDR3 DNA: TGCAGCGTTGAATCCGGGGGTGCCACCGGGGAGCTGTTTTTT.

This clone was picked up one time. The chain recombines TRBV10-3 with TRBJ1-2; D uncertain. Germline V CDR1 and CDR2: ENHRY, SYGVKD. CDR3 length: 14 residues. V dropped 8 bases and J dropped 0 bases, with 13 bases sitting between them. DNA for the CDR3: TGTGCCATCGGACGGGAAGTTACTAACTATGGCTACACCTTC. Its protein product is CAIGREVTNYGYTF.

The genes are TRBV30 and TRBJ2-7; 7 bases line up with TRBD1. This CDR3 contains 11 residues. Germline trimming cut 3 bases from V and 5 bases from J; bases unmatched to any gene: 1. CDR1 GTSNPN and CDR2 SVGIG come from the germline V gene (reference sequence). The CDR3 nucleotides are TGTGCCTGGAGAGGACAGGACGAGCAGTACTTC. Translation: CAWRGQDEQYF.

The rearrangement uses TRBV9 and TRBJ1-5, with 7 bases that match TRBD1. Per the germline V gene, CDR1 is SGDLS and CDR2 is YYNGEE. V was pared by 3 bases and J by 5 bases, with 8 bases of the junction left unmatched. This CDR3 is 15 amino acids long. This CDR3 reads CASSATQGQDQPQHF. In DNA form, the CDR3 reads TGTGCCAGCAGCGCGACACAGGGGCAGGATCAGCCCCAGCATTTT. Variable domain in full (rest from reference TRBV9 and TRBJ1-5): DSGVTQTPKHLITATGQRVTLRCSPRSGDLSVYWYQQSLDQGLQFLIQYYNGEERAKGNILERFSAQQFPDLHSELNLSSLELGDSALYFCASSATQGQDQPQHFGDGTRLSIL.

This clone has only a few counts. J is TRBJ1-5 and V is TRBV6-1; D is uncertain. The CDR3 consists of 16 residues. Germline CDR1 is MNHNS and CDR2 is SASEGT. Between the trimmed V and J ends, which lost 3 bases and 6 bases, there was a span of 18 bases. This CDR3 reads CASSDPRRGSLQPQHF. The CDR3 bases are TGTGCCAGCAGTGACCCTCGTAGAGGGAGTCTTCAGCCCCAGCATTTT.

The chain carries TRBV10-2 and TRBJ2-1; TRBD1 matches at 11 bases. With V trimmed by 8 bases and J by 8 bases, 5 bases remained unmatched. The CDR3 loop spans 13 amino acids. The germline gives CDR1 WSHSY, CDR2 SAAADI. The CDR3 reads CASERTGGDEQFF. CDR3 nucleotides: TGCGCCAGCGAACGGACAGGGGGCGATGAGCAGTTCTTC.

The chain has TRBV6-5 and TRBJ2-1; 9 bases are shared with TRBD2. With 5 bases clipped from V and 5 bases from J, the junction kept 7 bases outside the gene matches. Germline V gene sequence: CDR1 MNHEY, CDR2 SVGAGI. The CDR3 sequence is 15 residues long. The DNA for the CDR3 is TGTGCCAGCAGTCGAGGGACTAGCAGACACAATGAGCAGTTCTTC. Translating gives CASSRGTSRHNEQFF.

The chain recombines TRBV11-3 with TRBJ2-3, with D possibly matching TRBD1 (5 bases). V gave up 4 bases and J gave up 4 bases, with 12 bases separating them. Germline V gene sequence: CDR1 SGHNT, CDR2 YENEEA. The length of the CDR3 is 14 residues. The CDR3 reads CASSSRRDPDTQYF. The DNA for the CDR3 is TGTGCCAGCAGCTCTCGCAGGGATCCAGATACGCAGTATTTT.

The chain has TRBV5-1 and TRBJ1-2, with 7 bases identical to TRBD1. The CDR3 sequence is 13 residues long. The junction had 4 bases not matched to a gene; V was cut back by 4 bases and J by 4 bases. The germline V gene has CDR1 SGHRS and CDR2 YFSETQ. DNA for the CDR3: TGCGCCAGCAGCCAGGGACAGATCTATGGCTACACCTTC. As protein: CASSQGQIYGYTF.

V gene TRBV6-5 combines with J gene TRBJ2-5; 8 positions agree with TRBD1. The length of the CDR3 is 12 residues. Looked up from germline, CDR1 is MNHEY and CDR2 is SVGAGI. J lost 8 bases, V lost 5 bases, and 4 bases had no gene match. CDR3 loop: CASSLDRGTQYF. The CDR3 DNA follows: TGTGCCAGCAGTCTCGACAGGGGTACCCAGTACTTC.

This sequence joins TRBV2 and TRBJ2-7; no clear D gene. This CDR3 has 11 amino acids. Trimming removed 3 bases from V and 5 bases from J, with 5 bases in between. Germline CDR1 SNHLY, CDR2 FYNNEI. CDR3 amino acids: CASSERNEQYF. In nucleotides, the CDR3 is TGTGCCAGCAGTGAGCGTAACGAGCAGTACTTC.